A single sample is the source of the 9 T cell receptor beta chains below, sequenced in a study of blood T cell repertoires in COVID-19. The table came from immunoSEQ multiplex PCR; TCRdb's copy has only in-frame clones and leaves some out. The sample comprises around 190,000 clones, 80% of which are singletons, and 6.9% rests with the top ten. Sequences were obtained from peripheral blood. The receptors derive from a man aged 55 to 69 with acute or convalescent COVID-19.

This chain joins TRBV7-2 and TRBJ2-5, with 8 bases aligning to TRBD2. J was trimmed by 4 bases and V by 3 bases; bases with no gene match: 4. Germline V gene lookup returns CDR1 SGHTA and CDR2 FQGNSA. CDR3 size: 14 residues. CDR3 nucleotide sequence: TGTGCCAGCAGCTTCCCCGGGGGGGCAGAGACCCAGTACTTC. Translating it yields CASSFPGGAETQYF.

The gene calls are TRBV3-1 (or the pseudogene TRBV3-2) and TRBJ1-3, with D perhaps matching TRBD1 (5 bases). Germline CDR1 reads LGHDT; CDR2 reads YNNKEL (reference sequence). CDR3 length equals 14 residues. V lost 4 bases and J 2 bases, leaving 9 bases between the germline ends. The CDR3 spells CASSPGETGNTIYF. The CDR3 region has the DNA TGTGCCAGCAGCCCGGGGGAAACTGGAAACACCATATATTTT.

Only a few counts were recorded for this clone. V gene TRBV19 combines with J gene TRBJ2-3, with 8 bases that match TRBD2. CDR3 length: 15 amino acids. Looked up from germline, CDR1 is LNHDA and CDR2 is SQIVND (reference sequence). Trimming at V came to 5 bases and at J to 4 bases, leaving 8 bases not matched to a gene. The CDR3 sequence: CASSSQTSASDTQYF. In nucleotides, the CDR3 is TGTGCCAGTAGTTCTCAGACTAGCGCCTCAGATACGCAGTATTTT. Full variable domain (missing parts from reference TRBV19 and TRBJ2-3): DGGITQSPKYLFRKEGQNVTLSCEQNLNHDAMYWYRQDPGQGLRLIYYSQIVNDFQKGDIAEGYSVSREKKESFPLTVTSAQKNPTAFYLCASSSQTSASDTQYFGPGTRLTVL.

This clone was recorded once. CDR3 DNA: TGTGCTAGTGGTCCCAGACCGGGACTAGCGGGAGATCCCTCCTACGAGCAGTACTTC. The encoded protein is CASGPRPGLAGDPSYEQYF. The chain is built from TRBV12-5 and TRBJ2-7; 14 positions agree with TRBD2. With V trimmed by 5 bases and J by 0 bases, 12 bases remained unmatched. CDR3 length: 19 amino acids. Germline CDR1 LGHNT, CDR2 FRNRAP.

V gene TRBV2 combines with J gene TRBJ2-1; D is unresolved. Between the trimmed V and J ends, which lost 6 bases and 9 bases, there was a span of 15 bases. CDR1 and CDR2 (germline): SNHLY, FYNNEI. The CDR3 runs 13 residues. CDR3 loop: CASSPADTGEQFF. The DNA of the CDR3 is TGTGCCAGCAGCCCTGCCGATACCGGTGAGCAGTTCTTC.

The chain couples TRBV6-4 to TRBJ2-1, with D unresolved. Germline values: CDR1 MRHNA, CDR2 SNTAGT. The CDR3 has 17 amino acids. Trimming removed 3 bases from V and 0 bases from J, with 15 bases in between. CDR3 amino acids: CASSERSDHGSYNEQFF. The CDR3 DNA reads TGTGCCAGCAGTGAACGAAGCGATCACGGCTCCTACAATGAGCAGTTCTTC.

The gene calls are TRBV12-3 or TRBV12-4 and TRBJ2-7, with 7 bases aligning to TRBD1. V lost 4 bases and J lost 7; bases outside the gene matches: 4. The CDR3 is made up of 12 amino acids. DNA for the CDR3: TGTGCCAGCAGTTCACAGGGGCGGGAGCAGTACTTC. This codes for CASSSQGREQYF.

The count of this clone is one. The genes are TRBV6-5 and TRBJ2-5; 10 bases map to TRBD1. V lost 7 bases to trimming and J lost 2 bases; unmatched junction nucleotides: 7. This CDR3 is built from 15 residues. Germline CDR1 and CDR2: MNHEY and SVGAGI. The CDR3 protein is CASIRDRGGQETQYF. For the CDR3, the DNA is TGTGCCAGCATCCGGGACAGGGGTGGTCAAGAGACCCAGTACTTC.

This clone has more than one count but fewer than ten. This chain joins TRBV2 and TRBJ1-3; 7 bases align to TRBD1. CDR1 and CDR2 (germline): SNHLY, FYNNEI. V lost 8 bases, J lost 0 bases, and 10 bases stayed unmatched. The CDR3 sequence is 16 residues long. The CDR3 DNA is TGTGCCAGCCCCGGTGGAGGGGACAGCTCTGGAAACACCATATATTTT. Protein sequence: CASPGGGDSSGNTIYF.